What follows are 30 T cell receptor beta chains derived from one specimen sequenced in a study of blood T cell repertoires in COVID-19. Here immunoSEQ multiplex PCR was the method, and the copy in TCRdb shows in-frame clones only, minus some. The sample contains about 270,000 clones, about 85% of which appear only once. The sequenced sample was PBMCs or T cells enriched from blood (not recorded which). These receptors all come from a woman aged 45-60 years who had recovered from COVID-19.

The chain is built from TRBV9 and TRBJ2-4, with TRBD2 as a possible D gene (5 bases). Germline V CDR1 and CDR2: SGDLS, YYNGEE. Trimming pared 4 bases from V and 6 bases from J, leaving 20 bases between. The CDR3 loop spans 16 amino acids. CDR3 nucleotides: TGTGCCAGCAGCATTAACGTGAACGGGATCGGAAACATTCAGTACTTC. As protein: CASSINVNGIGNIQYF.

This clone was seen only a few times. V is TRBV28 and J is TRBJ1-2, with 7 bases matching TRBD1. Germline-derived CDR1 and CDR2 are MDHEN and SYDVKM. The V and J ends lost 3 bases and 0 bases, in that order; junction bases with no gene match: 1. The CDR3 totals 14 residues. The CDR3 bases are TGTGCCAGCAGTTTGCAGGGGGCTAACTATGGCTACACCTTC. This codes for CASSLQGANYGYTF.

V gene TRBV20-1 combines with J gene TRBJ1-5; tentatively, D is TRBD1 (6 bases). The CDR3 has 13 amino acids. Per the germline V gene, CDR1 is DFQATT and CDR2 is SNEGSKA (reference sequence). V was clipped by 3 bases and J by 3 bases, with 9 bases between them. This chain's CDR3 is CSASAGVNQPQHF. The CDR3 DNA reads as TGCAGTGCTAGTGCAGGGGTCAATCAGCCCCAGCATTTT.

This chain links TRBV21-1 with TRBJ2-1; TRBD2, the D gene given by the table, was not confirmed from the DNA. TRBV21-1 is a pseudogene segment. This CDR3 has 23 residues. CDR3 loop: CASSKGTSGRVTSCPSSYNEQFF. The CDR3 DNA reads as TGTGCCAGCAGCAAAGGGACTAGCGGGAGGGTAACCTCCTGCCCGAGCTCCTACAATGAGCAGTTCTTC.

This clone was detected a few times. This chain joins TRBV15 and TRBJ1-2; 11 bases align to TRBD1. This CDR3 is built from 16 residues. The V segment lost 1 base and the J segment 8 bases; nucleotides outside the gene matches: 9. Germline lookup yields CDR1 LNHNV and CDR2 YYDKDF (reference sequence). This CDR3 is CATSRVKGQGAFGYTF. The CDR3 DNA is TGTGCCACCAGCAGAGTTAAAGGACAGGGGGCCTTCGGCTACACCTTC.

This chain uses TRBV5-6 with TRBJ2-1; 8 positions match TRBD1. Germline trimming cut 0 bases from V and 4 bases from J; bases unmatched to any gene: 6. Germline CDR1 and CDR2: SGHDT and YYEEEE. The CDR3 loop spans 16 amino acids. The CDR3 loop is CASSLDRGQVYNEQFF. The CDR3 DNA follows: TGTGCCAGCAGCTTGGACAGGGGACAGGTATACAATGAGCAGTTCTTC.

The rearrangement joins TRBV11-2 to TRBJ2-7, with D perhaps TRBD2 (6 bases). Deletions cut 4 bases from V and 1 base from J, with 23 bases between. Germline V gene data show CDR1 as SGHAT and CDR2 as FQNNGV. There are 18 residues in the CDR3. CDR3 amino acids: CASSSFSGERIKSYEQYF. The CDR3 region has the DNA TGTGCCAGCAGCTCTTTCTCGGGGGAGCGGATAAAGTCCTACGAGCAGTACTTC.

This sequence joins TRBV6-2 or TRBV6-3 and TRBJ2-2, with TRBD2 matching over 7 bases. The CDR3 covers 16 residues. Germline CDR1 MNHEY, CDR2 SVGEGT. V dropped 2 bases and J dropped 5; count of bases not matched to a gene: 8. CDR3 coding DNA: TGTGCCAGCAGTTACCCTAATGGGAGGGCGACCGGGGAGCTGTTTTTT. Translating gives CASSYPNGRATGELFF.

A remark on this clone: This same CDR3 is encoded by further DNA sequences in the sample. The gene calls are TRBV4-1 and TRBJ2-5, with TRBD2 matching over 13 bases. The V gene end was trimmed by 0 bases and the J gene end by 2 bases; junction bases not matched to a gene: 3. The CDR3 contains 17 residues. The germline CDR1 and CDR2 sequences are MGHRA and YSYEKL. The CDR3 DNA is TGCGCCAGCAGCCAAGATCGGACTAGCGGGAGTCAAGAGACCCAGTACTTC. Encoded protein: CASSQDRTSGSQETQYF.

CDR3 region: CASSDRGYGYTF. The CDR3 region has the DNA TGTGCCAGCAGTGACAGGGGCTATGGCTACACCTTC. The V gene is TRBV6-2 or TRBV6-3, the J gene TRBJ1-2; TRBD1 agrees at 8 bases. Germline assignment: CDR1 MNHEY and CDR2 SVGEGT. Germline trimming cut 5 bases from V and 4 bases from J; bases unmatched to any gene: 0. This CDR3 comprises 12 residues.

This chain links TRBV20-1 with TRBJ2-3, with D perhaps TRBD2 (5 bases). This CDR3 has 15 residues. Germline CDR1 and CDR2: DFQATT and SNEGSKA (reference sequence). V lost 3 bases, J lost 6 bases, and 19 bases lay in between. The CDR3 loop is CSASPTIIRADTQYF. In nucleotides, the CDR3 is TGCAGTGCTAGTCCGACTATAATAAGGGCGGATACGCAGTATTTT.

The chain is built from TRBV6-2 or TRBV6-3 and TRBJ2-7; 9 positions agree with TRBD2. The CDR3 covers 16 residues. V shed 2 bases and J 6 bases; nucleotides not matched to a gene: 11. Germline CDR1 and CDR2: MNHEY and SVGEGT. The CDR3 DNA reads as TGTGCCAGCAGTTACGCGGCGACTAGCGGACGATCCGAGCAGTACTTC. Protein: CASSYAATSGRSEQYF.

This clone was detected a few times. V is TRBV5-1 and J is TRBJ1-2; D is possibly TRBD1 (5 bases). The germline V gene has CDR1 SGHRS and CDR2 YFSETQ. This CDR3 contains 15 residues. Deletions cut 4 bases from V and 0 bases from J, with 13 bases between. CDR3: CASSLQTDTNYGYTF. The CDR3 DNA follows: TGCGCCAGCAGCCTCCAGACAGACACTAACTATGGCTACACCTTC.

J is TRBJ2-7 and V is TRBV2; 11 bases agree with TRBD2. This CDR3 is 13 amino acids long. V trimming: 4 bases; J trimming: 6 bases; junction bases outside the gene matches: 2. The germline V gene encodes CDR1 SNHLY and CDR2 FYNNEI. In DNA, the CDR3 is TGTGCCAGCAGTGTTAGCGGGAGGGCCGAGCAGTACTTC. It encodes CASSVSGRAEQYF.

The chain joins TRBV7-8 to TRBJ1-4; the D gene is possibly TRBD1 (6 bases). The V gene's germline CDR1 is SGHVS and CDR2 FQNEAQ. Trimming cost V 2 bases and J 5 bases, with 21 bases left between them. The CDR3 loop spans 18 amino acids. In nucleotides, the CDR3 is TGTGCCAGCAGCTTAAACACGTGGGCCGGACAGCTCAATGAAAAACTGTTTTTT. Residues: CASSLNTWAGQLNEKLFF.

This chain links TRBV15 with TRBJ1-1; D gene ambiguous. This CDR3 spans 13 amino acids. CDR1 is LNHNV and CDR2 is YYDKDF in the germline V gene (reference sequence). Trimming took 1 base from V and 4 from J, leaving 7 bases between them. CDR3 nucleotide sequence: TGTGCCACCAGCAGAGGGGCGGGCACTGAAGCTTTCTTT. The encoded protein is CATSRGAGTEAFF.

This clone was seen more than once but under ten times. J is TRBJ1-5 and V is TRBV7-9; D is uncertain. The germline V gene has CDR1 SEHNR and CDR2 FQNEAQ (reference sequence). V was trimmed by 0 bases and J by 1 base, leaving 7 bases between them. The CDR3 spans 15 residues. The CDR3 protein is CASSLAAGSNQPQHF. The CDR3 region has the DNA TGTGCCAGCAGCTTAGCGGCGGGGAGCAATCAGCCCCAGCATTTT.

The chain links TRBV5-1 to TRBJ2-1, with TRBD2 matching 10 bases. The CDR3 is made up of 15 amino acids. The V segment lost 3 bases and the J segment 7 bases; nucleotides outside the gene matches: 7. Germline V gene lookup returns CDR1 SGHRS and CDR2 YFSETQ. CDR3 bases: TGCGCCAGCAGCTCCTACTCTAGCGGGAGTAATGAGCAGTTCTTC. It specifies CASSSYSSGSNEQFF.

V and J are TRBV7-2 and TRBJ2-7, with TRBD1 matching 9 bases. CDR1 is SGHTA, CDR2 FQGNSA, per germline. The junction had 17 bases not matched to a gene; V was cut back by 6 bases and J by 2 bases. CDR3 length: 18 residues. Here the CDR3 reads CASSSQFPDRGRAYEQYF. DNA for the CDR3: TGTGCCAGCAGTTCACAATTCCCGGACAGGGGTCGCGCCTACGAGCAGTACTTC.

This clone turned up a few times. This chain connects TRBV7-9 to TRBJ2-7, with D unresolved. Germline V gene data show CDR1 as SEHNR and CDR2 as FQNEAQ (reference sequence). The CDR3 is 12 residues long. With 1 base removed from V and 6 bases from J, the gap between germline ends came to 7 bases. The CDR3 region is CASSLGSAEQYF. CDR3 DNA: TGTGCCAGCAGCTTAGGGAGCGCCGAGCAGTACTTC.

The chain uses TRBV4-2 and TRBJ2-3; TRBD2 matches at 9 bases. The trim removed 2 bases at V and 4 bases at J, leaving 4 bases unmatched. The length of the CDR3 is 15 residues. The germline V gene has CDR1 LGHNA and CDR2 YNFKEQ. The CDR3: CASSQFSSGADTQYF. The CDR3 region has the DNA TGTGCCAGCAGCCAATTCTCTAGCGGGGCAGATACGCAGTATTTT.

The chain recombines TRBV7-9 with TRBJ2-7, with 7 bases fitting TRBD2. Germline loops: CDR1 SEHNR, CDR2 FQNEAQ (reference sequence). Losses at the gene ends were 10 bases for V and 3 bases for J; bases not matched to a gene: 6. This CDR3 has 12 amino acids. CDR3 sequence: CATASGVYEQYF. CDR3 coding DNA: TGTGCCACCGCCAGCGGGGTCTACGAGCAGTACTTC.

This clone has only a few counts. The CDR3 loop is CASSPPRLAGGRWNEQFF. The CDR3 nucleotides read TGTGCCAGCAGCCCCCCTAGACTAGCGGGAGGGCGGTGGAATGAGCAGTTCTTC. The rearrangement joins TRBV3-1 (or the pseudogene TRBV3-2) to TRBJ2-1; TRBD2 aligns across 14 bases. Germline lookup yields CDR1 LGHDT and CDR2 YNNKEL (reference sequence). V gave up 4 bases and J gave up 7 bases; unmatched junction bases: 12. The length of the CDR3 is 18 residues.

V gene TRBV7-2 combines with J gene TRBJ2-1; possibly TRBD2 for D (6 bases). The V gene lost 1 base and the J gene lost 2 bases, with 15 bases spanning the gap. This CDR3 is 17 amino acids long. Looked up from germline, CDR1 is SGHTA and CDR2 is FQGNSA. The CDR3 DNA sequence: TGTGCCAGCAGCTTAGACCCCGGGACTGGGACCTACAATGAGCAGTTCTTC. This codes for CASSLDPGTGTYNEQFF.

The CDR3 here is CASRFFRDRGNEKLFF. The CDR3 coding sequence is TGTGCCAGCAGATTCTTCCGGGACAGGGGAAATGAAAAACTGTTTTTT. The V gene is TRBV28, the J gene TRBJ1-4; 10 positions match TRBD1. V lost 6 bases to trimming and J lost 5 bases; unmatched junction nucleotides: 9. Germline lookup yields CDR1 MDHEN and CDR2 SYDVKM. This CDR3 comprises 16 residues.

V gene TRBV5-4 combines with J gene TRBJ2-7; TRBD2 matches at 10 bases. The germline V gene has CDR1 SGHNT and CDR2 YYREEE (reference sequence). The CDR3 is made up of 16 amino acids. V shed 3 bases, J shed 6 bases, and the junction held 12 bases outside the gene matches. The CDR3 region is CASSSPRLAGDIEQYF. The CDR3, as DNA: TGTGCCAGCAGCTCCCCCAGGCTAGCGGGAGATATCGAGCAGTACTTC.

The V call is TRBV12-5, the J call TRBJ2-5, with 7 bases matching TRBD2. The V and J ends lost 3 bases and 1 base, in that order; junction bases with no gene match: 8. Per germline, CDR1 LGHNT and CDR2 FRNRAP. The CDR3 extends over 16 amino acids. As DNA, the CDR3 is TGTGCTAGTGGTTTCCCCCTGGGGGGGATCCAAGAGACCCAGTACTTC. This translates into CASGFPLGGIQETQYF. Variable domain in full (rest from reference TRBV12-5 and TRBJ2-5): DARVTQTPRHKVTEMGQEVTMRCQPILGHNTVFWYRQTMMQGLELLAYFRNRAPLDDSGMPKDRFSAEMPDATLATLKIQPSEPRDSAVYFCASGFPLGGIQETQYFGPGTRLLVL.

This clone was recorded once. This sequence joins TRBV9 and TRBJ2-7; 10 bases align to TRBD1. CDR1 SGDLS and CDR2 YYNGEE come from the germline V gene. V was clipped by 3 bases and J by 7 bases; unmatched bases: 10. This CDR3 has 15 residues. The CDR3 sequence is CASSGRPGTGVEQYF. CDR3 nucleotides: TGTGCCAGCAGCGGTCGACCCGGGACAGGGGTTGAGCAGTACTTC.

CDR3: CASSPLLGGNTEAFF. The CDR3 nucleotides read TGTGCCAGCAGCCCATTACTGGGGGGGAACACTGAAGCTTTCTTT. The V and J genes are TRBV11-2 and TRBJ1-1, with a possible D match to TRBD1 (5 bases). Germline V gene data show CDR1 as SGHAT and CDR2 as FQNNGV. V lost 5 bases and J 1 base, leaving 14 bases between the germline ends. The CDR3 runs 15 residues.

The CDR3 is CAISEQGGSVYEQYF. DNA of the CDR3: TGTGCCATCAGTGAGCAGGGCGGGAGTGTCTACGAGCAGTACTTC. J is TRBJ2-7 and V is TRBV10-3; 7 bases line up with TRBD2. CDR1 ENHRY and CDR2 SYGVKD come from the germline V gene. V shed 2 bases, J shed 3 bases, and the junction held 7 bases outside the gene matches. The CDR3 is 15 residues long.